The next 5 T cell receptor beta chains were all read from a single sample in a study of blood T cell repertoires in COVID-19. The assay was immunoSEQ multiplex PCR, and TCRdb's table has in-frame clones only and misses some. The table records 85,000 to 120,000 clones, more than 85% of them present only once. The material sequenced was peripheral blood. The source is a man between 18 and 29 years old with acute or convalescent COVID-19.

This clone came up once. The genes are TRBV5-8 and TRBJ2-3; D might be TRBD2 (6 bases). Germline CDR1 is SGHTS and CDR2 is YDEGEE. The CDR3 is made up of 16 amino acids. Trimming took 0 bases from V and 6 from J, leaving 17 bases between them. The CDR3, as DNA: TGTGCCAGCAGCTTGGGGGGATTGGCGGGAACGGATACGCAGTATTTT. Residues: CASSLGGLAGTDTQYF.

Here the CDR3 DNA reads TGTGCCTGGAGTGCCCCTCAGGGGGCCTACTATGGCTACACCTTC. Protein sequence: CAWSAPQGAYYGYTF. The J gene is TRBJ1-2, the V gene TRBV30, with 8 positions matching TRBD1. Trimming cost V 1 base and J 3 bases; bases outside gene matches: 7. CDR1 and CDR2 (germline): GTSNPN, SVGIG (reference sequence). This CDR3 region has 15 residues.

This chain connects TRBV7-7 to TRBJ2-2; 11 nucleotides match TRBD2. The CDR3 length is 15 residues. Germline V gives CDR1 SSHAT, CDR2 FNYEAQ (reference sequence). V trimming: 4 bases; J trimming: 6 bases; junction bases outside the gene matches: 4. The CDR3 nucleotides read TGTGCCAGCAGCTCCTTAGCGGGGGGGCCCGGGGAGCTGTTTTTT. Its translation: CASSSLAGGPGELFF.

This clone occurred once. V and J are TRBV3-1 (or the pseudogene TRBV3-2) and TRBJ1-2; a weak D match, TRBD1 (6 bases). The CDR3 is 14 residues long. Germline V lookup: CDR1 LGHDT, CDR2 YNNKEL (reference sequence). V gave up 4 bases and J gave up 3 bases, with 12 bases separating them. The CDR3 reads CASSRTGTYYGYTF. CDR3 sequence (DNA): TGTGCCAGCAGCCGAACAGGGACCTACTATGGCTACACCTTC.

This CDR3 is CASSYYRAGGWELFF. CDR3 nucleotides: TGTGCCAGCAGTTACTACCGAGCGGGAGGGTGGGAGCTGTTTTTT. This sequence joins TRBV6-5 and TRBJ2-2; the match to TRBD2 covers 10 bases. Germline assignment: CDR1 MNHEY and CDR2 SVGAGI. The CDR3 loop spans 15 amino acids. Germline trimming cut 1 base from V and 9 bases from J; bases unmatched to any gene: 5.